Below, one TCR beta chain is given with its context. No antigen is known for it. Other DNA sequences of this sample code for an identical CDR3. This entry is derived from a study of regulatory T cells. CDR1 SEHNR and CDR2 FQNEAQ come from the germline V gene (reference sequence). This CDR3 region has 12 residues. V was clipped by 4 bases and J by 6 bases; unmatched bases: 2. Primers: 52 TRBV forward and 13 TRBJ reverse. Assay used: immunoSEQ multiplex PCR; TCRdb lists only in-frame clones, some missing. The data contain approximately 15,000 clones, around 90% of them singletons. Whole-study results and caveats: Shannon entropy was nonsignificantly lower in patient CD8+ T cells than control CD8+ cells.

This chain connects TRBV7-9 to TRBJ1-1; the match to TRBD1 covers 7 bases. This TCR derives from a person under 35 with CD3G deficiency. Source material: CD8+ T cells sorted from blood. CDR3 in amino acids: CASSSGGAEAFF. The CDR3 DNA reads as TGTGCCAGCAGCTCAGGGGGAGCTGAAGCTTTCTTT.